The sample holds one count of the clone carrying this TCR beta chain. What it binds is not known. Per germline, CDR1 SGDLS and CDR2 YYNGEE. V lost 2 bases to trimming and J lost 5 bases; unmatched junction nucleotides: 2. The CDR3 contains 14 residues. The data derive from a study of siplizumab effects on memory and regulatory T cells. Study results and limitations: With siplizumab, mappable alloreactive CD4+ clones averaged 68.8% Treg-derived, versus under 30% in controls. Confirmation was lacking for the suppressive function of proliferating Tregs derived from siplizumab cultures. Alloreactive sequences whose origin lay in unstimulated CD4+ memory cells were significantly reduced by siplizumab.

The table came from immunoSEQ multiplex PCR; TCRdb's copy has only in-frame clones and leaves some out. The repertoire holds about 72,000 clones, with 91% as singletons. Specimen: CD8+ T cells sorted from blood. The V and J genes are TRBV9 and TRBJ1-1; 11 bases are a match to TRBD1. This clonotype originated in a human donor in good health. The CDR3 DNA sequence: TGTGCCAGCAGCGTGGGGGACAGGGGGACTGAAGCTTTCTTT. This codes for CASSVGDRGTEAFF.